Listed below are T cell receptor beta chains from one sample, sequenced in a study of cytomegalovirus exposure and HLA in healthy donors. Generated by immunoSEQ multiplex PCR, the TCRdb table keeps only in-frame clones and is missing some. The sample lists about 85,000 clones; nearly 80% were seen once. Source material: PBMCs. The source of these receptors is a woman in her fifties or sixties in good health and CMV-seropositive. Each CDR3 is given with its conserved first and last residue. Fields, in order: clone size, V gene, D gene, J gene, CDR3 protein, CDR3 DNA. The D gene is left open where the match is weak. Clone size is stated in some rows and not others, as once, few, many or a class when expanded.

>NA|TRBV6-5|NA|TRBJ1-2
CASRDTANYGYTF
TGTGCCAGCAGAGACACAGCTAACTATGGCTACACCTTC
>NA|TRBV30|NA|TRBJ1-3
CAWRAGWSGNTIYF
TGTGCCTGGAGAGCAGGGTGGTCTGGAAACACCATATATTTT
>NA|TRBV27|TRBD2|TRBJ2-1
CASRLAGHGDEQFF
TGTGCCAGCAGACTAGCGGGGCATGGGGATGAGCAGTTCTTC
>NA|TRBV6-5|NA|TRBJ1-1
CASSYSQGRGQYEAFF
TGTGCCAGCAGTTACTCGCAGGGGCGAGGGCAGTATGAAGCTTTCTTT
>NA|TRBV7-6|NA|TRBJ2-1
CASSRSAGQEEFF
TGTGCCAGCAGCCGGTCGGCAGGACAAGAGGAGTTCTTC
>NA|TRBV29-1|NA|TRBJ1-1
CSVNPTEYTEAFF
TGCAGCGTCAATCCGACAGAGTACACTGAAGCTTTCTTT
>NA|TRBV19|TRBD1|TRBJ2-4
CASDPGQGPIEYF
TGTGCCAGTGATCCGGGACAGGGACCGATTGAGTACTTC
>NA|TRBV2|TRBD1|TRBJ2-3
CASGGQGSDTQYF
TGTGCCAGCGGGGGACAGGGTTCAGATACGCAGTATTTT
>NA|TRBV6-5|TRBD2|TRBJ2-2
CASVAGGTGELFF
TGTGCCAGCGTTGCGGGAGGGACCGGGGAGCTGTTTTTT
>NA|TRBV6-1|TRBD1|TRBJ1-4
CASNDRVSEKLFF
TGTGCCAGCAATGACAGGGTATCGGAAAAACTGTTTTTT
>NA|TRBV5-1|NA|TRBJ1-5
CASSTEGGSNQPQHF
TGCGCCAGCAGTACTGAGGGAGGAAGCAATCAGCCCCAGCATTTT
>NA|TRBV5-1|NA|TRBJ2-1
CASSIGQGYEQFF
TGCGCCAGCAGCATCGGGCAGGGCTACGAGCAGTTCTTC
>once|TRBV6-5|NA|TRBJ1-5
CASSLDRRRTQHF
TGTGCCAGCAGCTTAGACAGGCGGAGGACCCAGCATTTT
>few|TRBV6-1|NA|TRBJ2-3
CASSGAFTDTQYF
TGTGCCAGCAGTGGCGCCTTCACAGATACGCAGTATTTT
>few|TRBV2|TRBD2|TRBJ2-1
CASSENYAGGFSTEQFF
TGTGCCAGCAGTGAAAATTACGCGGGAGGGTTTAGCACTGAGCAGTTCTTC
>NA|TRBV9|TRBD1|TRBJ2-7
CASSPRQGQGEQYF
TGTGCCAGCAGCCCCCGACAGGGACAGGGCGAGCAGTACTTC
>NA|TRBV11-3|NA|TRBJ2-1
CASSLDLLALHTPYNEQFF
TGTGCCAGCAGCTTAGACCTACTAGCTTTACACACTCCCTACAATGAGCAGTTCTTC
>NA|TRBV19|NA|TRBJ2-5
CASSIGRGFQETQYF
TGTGCCAGTAGTATAGGTCGGGGGTTCCAAGAGACCCAGTACTTC
>NA|TRBV6-1|NA|TRBJ1-3
CASSYGSTIYF
TGTGCCAGCAGTTACGGGAGCACCATATATTTT
>NA|TRBV7-2|NA|TRBJ2-1
CASSFYISNEQFF
TGTGCCAGCAGCTTTTATATTAGTAATGAGCAGTTCTTC
>once|TRBV10-2|TRBD1|TRBJ1-4
CASSETGANEKLFF
TGCGCCAGCAGTGAGACAGGGGCCAATGAAAAACTGTTTTTT
>NA|TRBV6-5|NA|TRBJ1-1
CASSYSGAAMNTEAFF
TGTGCCAGCAGTTACTCTGGGGCAGCAATGAACACTGAAGCTTTCTTT
>NA|TRBV9|NA|TRBJ2-7
CASSVGGQWEKYEQYF
TGTGCCAGCAGCGTAGGCGGACAGTGGGAGAAATACGAGCAGTACTTC
>NA|TRBV9|TRBD2|TRBJ2-7
CASSVETSSVYEQYF
TGTGCCAGCAGCGTAGAGACTAGCAGTGTCTACGAGCAGTACTTC
>NA|TRBV25-1|TRBD2|TRBJ2-3
CASSEPGGGTQYF
TGTGCCAGCAGTGAACCGGGGGGGGGTACGCAGTATTTT
>NA|TRBV6-1|TRBD1|TRBJ2-4
CASSQTGGSENIQYF
TGTGCCAGCAGCCAGACAGGGGGGTCGGAAAACATTCAGTACTTC
>NA|TRBV7-3|TRBD2|TRBJ2-1
CASSLSRGLADDEQFF
TGTGCCAGCAGCTTATCCCGGGGTCTAGCGGACGATGAGCAGTTCTTC
>NA|TRBV6-5|NA|TRBJ2-7
CASSPFGRGYEQYF
TGTGCCAGCAGTCCCTTCGGGCGGGGCTACGAGCAGTACTTC
>few|TRBV2|NA|TRBJ2-7
CASSGQVEQYF
TGTGCCAGCAGTGGACAGGTCGAGCAGTACTTC
>NA|TRBV10-1|TRBD2|TRBJ2-1
CASSESLAGGFYNEQFF
TGCGCCAGCAGTGAGTCACTAGCGGGAGGATTCTACAATGAGCAGTTCTTC
>NA|TRBV19|TRBD1|TRBJ1-2
CAIRKDRGDYGYTF
TGTGCCATCCGGAAGGACAGGGGAGACTATGGCTACACCTTC
>NA|TRBV10-1|NA|TRBJ1-1
CASGSNTEAFF
TGCGCCAGCGGGAGTAACACTGAAGCTTTCTTT
>few|TRBV2|NA|TRBJ1-5
CASRAAYYQPQHF
TGTGCCAGCAGGGCTGCTTATTATCAGCCCCAGCATTTT
>NA|TRBV4-1|TRBD1|TRBJ1-1
CASSLGTGTMNTEAFF
TGCGCCAGCAGCCTCGGGACAGGGACTATGAACACTGAAGCTTTCTTT
>NA|TRBV4-2|NA|TRBJ2-2
CASSEREGDTGELFF
TGTGCCAGCAGCGAACGTGAGGGGGACACCGGGGAGCTGTTTTTT
>NA|TRBV5-8|TRBD1|TRBJ1-4
CASSSGQPANEKLFF
TGTGCCAGCAGCTCGGGACAGCCGGCTAATGAAAAACTGTTTTTT
>once|TRBV13|NA|TRBJ1-2
CASSPRAGDYGHTF
TGTGCCAGCAGCCCCCGAGCGGGTGACTATGGCCACACCTTC
>NA|TRBV7-8|TRBD1|TRBJ1-4
CASSLDRGTATNEKLFF
TGTGCCAGCAGCTTAGACAGGGGAACGGCAACTAATGAAAAACTGTTTTTT
>NA|TRBV4-1|TRBD2|TRBJ2-2
CASSQPGLAQMELFF
TGCGCCAGCAGCCAGCCGGGACTAGCTCAGATGGAGCTGTTTTTT
>NA|TRBV11-2|TRBD2|TRBJ2-2
CASSFGSGRAPGELFF
TGTGCCAGCAGCTTTGGTAGCGGGAGGGCCCCCGGGGAGCTGTTTTTT
>NA|TRBV10-3|NA|TRBJ2-2
CAISLLWTQQNRDRTSTGELFF
TGTGCCATCAGCTTATTATGGACCCAACAAAACCGGGATCGGACGAGCACCGGGGAGCTGTTTTTT
>NA|TRBV7-3|TRBD2|TRBJ2-1
CASSLDGRAGYNEQFF
TGTGCCAGCAGCTTAGATGGGAGGGCCGGCTACAATGAGCAGTTCTTC
>NA|TRBV4-1|NA|TRBJ2-5
CASSPGVFSETQYF
TGCGCCAGCAGCCCCGGTGTCTTTTCGGAGACCCAGTACTTC
>NA|TRBV5-4|TRBD1|TRBJ2-1
CASSSPGTGNYNEQFF
TGTGCCAGCAGCTCTCCCGGGACAGGGAACTACAATGAGCAGTTCTTC
>NA|TRBV6-5|TRBD1|TRBJ1-5
CASSPGTESNQPQHF
TGTGCCAGCAGTCCCGGGACAGAAAGCAATCAGCCCCAGCATTTT
>NA|TRBV15|NA|TRBJ1-4
CATSRDRRGGEKLFF
TGTGCCACCAGCAGAGATAGGAGGGGTGGTGAAAAACTGTTTTTT
>NA|TRBV4-1|TRBD1|TRBJ1-5
CASSHEFDRGNQPQHF
TGCGCCAGCAGCCATGAATTCGACAGGGGCAATCAGCCCCAGCATTTT
>NA|TRBV30|NA|TRBJ2-1
CAWSVRSGASYNEQFF
TGTGCCTGGAGTGTACGGAGCGGAGCCTCCTACAATGAGCAGTTCTTC
>NA|TRBV30|TRBD2|TRBJ2-5
CAWSERGETQYF
TGTGCCTGGAGTGAGCGGGGGGAGACCCAGTACTTC
>NA|TRBV7-6|NA|TRBJ2-6
CASSHPRQANVLTF
TGTGCCAGCAGCCATCCCAGGCAGGCCAACGTCCTGACTTTC
>NA|TRBV7-9|TRBD1|TRBJ1-4
CSSSLTLDRVDEKLFF
TGTTCCAGCAGCTTAACATTGGACAGGGTTGATGAAAAACTGTTTTTT
>NA|TRBV2|NA|TRBJ2-1
CASRRAPGTYNEQFF
TGTGCCAGCAGGAGGGCCCCAGGGACTTACAATGAGCAGTTCTTC
>NA|TRBV2|NA|TRBJ2-1
CASSETSSSYNEQFF
TGTGCCAGCAGTGAAACCTCCAGCTCCTACAATGAGCAGTTCTTC
>NA|TRBV28|NA|TRBJ1-5
CASTDTNQPQHF
TGTGCCAGCACAGACACCAATCAGCCCCAGCATTTT